The TCR beta chain described here comes from a study of blood T cell repertoires in COVID-19. Across the study: The origin of the acute and convalescent COVID-19 samples was the United States, Italy and Spain.

There are 11 residues in the CDR3. The V gene lost 4 bases and the J gene lost 6 bases, with 6 bases spanning the gap. From germline, CDR1 is MNHEY and CDR2 SVGAGI. Authors' data handling: From reference gene primer amplification, estimates of nucleated cell counts were derived. This table comes from immunoSEQ multiplex PCR, and its TCRdb copy is limited to in-frame clones, with some not included. For V, J and clone size, that table is used; D and trimming come from the DNA. The sample carries approximately 81,000 clones, approximately 78% recorded once. The source material was peripheral blood. The chain employs TRBV6-5 and TRBJ1-1, with no clear D. The clonotype was recovered from a human donor in a cohort sampled during active COVID-19. The DNA for the CDR3 is TGTGCCAGCAGTTTGAGGGCTGAAGCTTTCTTT. Its protein product is CASSLRAEAFF.